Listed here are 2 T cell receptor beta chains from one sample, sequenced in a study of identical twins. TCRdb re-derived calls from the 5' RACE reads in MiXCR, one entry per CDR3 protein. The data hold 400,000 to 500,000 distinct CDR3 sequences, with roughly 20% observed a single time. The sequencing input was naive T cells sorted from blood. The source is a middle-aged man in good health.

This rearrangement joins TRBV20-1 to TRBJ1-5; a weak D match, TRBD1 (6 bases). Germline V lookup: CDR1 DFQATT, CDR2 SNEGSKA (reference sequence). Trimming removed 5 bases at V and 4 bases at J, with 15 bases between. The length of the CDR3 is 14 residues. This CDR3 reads CSALVWQGNQPQHF. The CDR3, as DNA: TGCAGTGCTTTAGTCTGGCAGGGGAATCAGCCCCAGCATTTT.

The CDR3 region is CASSKGLADTGELFF. The DNA of the CDR3 is TGTGCCAGCAGCAAGGGACTAGCGGACACCGGGGAGCTGTTTTTT. The chain combines TRBV9 with TRBJ2-2; 11 nucleotides match TRBD2. CDR3 length equals 15 residues. Germline-derived CDR1 and CDR2 are SGDLS and YYNGEE. V shed 4 bases and J 3 bases; nucleotides not matched to a gene: 2. The full variable domain, in which reference TRBV9 and TRBJ2-2 provide the parts outside the CDR3, is DSGVTQTPKHLITATGQRVTLRCSPRSGDLSVYWYQQSLDQGLQFLIQYYNGEERAKGNILERFSAQQFPDLHSELNLSSLELGDSALYFCASSKGLADTGELFFGEGSRLTVL.